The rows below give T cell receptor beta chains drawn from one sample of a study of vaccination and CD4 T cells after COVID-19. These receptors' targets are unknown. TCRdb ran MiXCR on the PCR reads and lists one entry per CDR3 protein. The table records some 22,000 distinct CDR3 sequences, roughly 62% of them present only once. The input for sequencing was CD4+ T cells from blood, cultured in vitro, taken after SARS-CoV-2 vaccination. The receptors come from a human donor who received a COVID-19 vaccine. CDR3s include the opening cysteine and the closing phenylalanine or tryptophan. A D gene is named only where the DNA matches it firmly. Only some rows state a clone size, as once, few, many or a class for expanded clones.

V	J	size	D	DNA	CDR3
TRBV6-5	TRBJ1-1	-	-	TGTGCCAGCAGTTACTCGGAAGGACTAGAAGCTTTCTTT	CASSYSEGLEAFF
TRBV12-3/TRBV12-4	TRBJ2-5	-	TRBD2	TGTGCCAGCAGTTCACTAGCGGGGGGGCTTGAGACCCAGTACTTC	CASSSLAGGLETQYF
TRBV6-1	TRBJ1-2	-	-	TGTGCCAGCAGGGCTACCCCTAGGACCTATGGCTACACCTTC	CASRATPRTYGYTF
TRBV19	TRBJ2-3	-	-	TGTGCCAGTAGCCGAGGGGTTAATACGCAGTATTTT	CASSRGVNTQYF
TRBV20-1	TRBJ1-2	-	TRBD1	TGCAGTGCCGACCCGAGGGACAGGGGGCGAGGCTACACCTTC	CSADPRDRGRGYTF
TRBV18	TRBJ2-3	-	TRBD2	TGTGCCTCGACTAGCGGCTTCACAGATACGCAGTATTTT	CASTSGFTDTQYF
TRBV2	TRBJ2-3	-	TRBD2	TGTGCCAGCAGTGAACCAGGGACTAGCGCGCAGTATTTT	CASSEPGTSAQYF
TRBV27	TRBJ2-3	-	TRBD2	TGTGCCAGCAGTTTATTGGCTAGCGGTAGCACAGATACGCAGTATTTT	CASSLLASGSTDTQYF
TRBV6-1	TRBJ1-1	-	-	TGTGCCACCCGCGGCAGGCCGGAGAGTGAAGCTTTCTTT	CATRGRPESEAFF
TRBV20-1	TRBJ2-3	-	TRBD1	TGCAGTGCTAACCCCGGGACAGGGGGAACAGATACGCAGTATTTT	CSANPGTGGTDTQYF
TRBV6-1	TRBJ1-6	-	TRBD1	TGTGCCAGCAGGGTACAGGGGCTAAGTGATGATTCACCCCTCCACTTT	CASRVQGLSDDSPLHF
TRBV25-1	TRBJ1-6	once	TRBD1	TGTGCCAGCAGTGAACGTACAGGGGGGAATTCACCCCTCCACTTT	CASSERTGGNSPLHF
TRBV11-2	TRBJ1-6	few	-	TGTGCCAGCAGCATCTCCTCGGGTGCTGGGGATTCACCCCTCCACTTT	CASSISSGAGDSPLHF
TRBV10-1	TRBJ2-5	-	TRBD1	TGCGCCAGCAGTAGGGACAGCCGAGAGACCCAGTACTTC	CASSRDSRETQYF
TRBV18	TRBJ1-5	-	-	TGTGCCAGCTCACCTCCAGGGGAAGGACCCCAGCATTTT	CASSPPGEGPQHF
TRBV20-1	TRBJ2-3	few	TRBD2	TGCAGTGCTAGGCCACTAGCGGGGGGATCAGATACGCAGTATTTT	CSARPLAGGSDTQYF
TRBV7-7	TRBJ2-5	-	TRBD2	TGTGCCAGCAGCCCAAGACTAGCGGGGGGCCAAGAGACCCAGTACTTC	CASSPRLAGGQETQYF
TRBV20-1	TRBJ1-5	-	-	TGCAGTGCTAGAGATCTTGGGGCAGCTGATCAGCCCCAGCATTTT	CSARDLGAADQPQHF
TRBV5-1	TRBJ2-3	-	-	TGCGCCAGCAGCTGGTCTACGGATACGCAGTATTTT	CASSWSTDTQYF
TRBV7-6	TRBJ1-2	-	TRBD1	TGTGCCAGCAGGTTCCCGGGACCGGACAGGCCCCCTGGCTACACCTTC	CASRFPGPDRPPGYTF
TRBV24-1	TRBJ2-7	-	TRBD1	TGTGCCACCAGTCCTAAAGGGACAGGGGGCCCCTACGAGCAGTACTTC	CATSPKGTGGPYEQYF
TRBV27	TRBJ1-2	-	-	TGTGCCAGCTCCCTGGAGGGACAAACGTTCTATGGCTACACCTTC	CASSLEGQTFYGYTF
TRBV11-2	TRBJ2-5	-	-	TGTGCCAGCAGCTGGGGGACACGACAAGAGACCCAGTACTTC	CASSWGTRQETQYF
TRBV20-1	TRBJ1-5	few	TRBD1	TGCAGTGCTGGGACAGGGGACTCCCTAAGGCCCCAGCATTTT	CSAGTGDSLRPQHF
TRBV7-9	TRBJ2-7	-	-	TGTGCCAGCAGCTTAGGTGGGTTCTACGAGCAGTACTTC	CASSLGGFYEQYF
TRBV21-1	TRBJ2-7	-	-	TGTGCCAGCAGCCTCGGAGGGGACCCTAGCTCCTACGAGCAGTACTTC	CASSLGGDPSSYEQYF
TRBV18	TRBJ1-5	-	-	TGTGCCAGCTCACCAGGCCGGGGATCCAATCAGCCCCAGCATTTT	CASSPGRGSNQPQHF
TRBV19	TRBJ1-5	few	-	TGTGCCAGTAGTATGGAGTGGGGCGCGGATAGCAATCAGCCCCAGCATTTT	CASSMEWGADSNQPQHF
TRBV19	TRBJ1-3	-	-	TGTGCCAGTAGTATGGCCAGCAGCTCTGGAAACACCATATATTTT	CASSMASSSGNTIYF
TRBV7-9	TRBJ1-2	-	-	TGTGCAGGGTACACGGCAGGGGAGTATGGCTACACCTTC	CAGYTAGEYGYTF
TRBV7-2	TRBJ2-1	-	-	TGTGCCAGCAGCTTTGAGGGCGCATCCTACAATGAGCAGTTCTTC	CASSFEGASYNEQFF
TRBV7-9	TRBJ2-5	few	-	TGTGCCAGCAGTCTCGCAGAGACCCAGTACTTC	CASSLAETQYF
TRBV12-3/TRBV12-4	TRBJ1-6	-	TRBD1	TGTGCCAGCAGTCGTACGGGACAGGGGAGCTCCTATAATTCACCCCTCCACTTT	CASSRTGQGSSYNSPLHF
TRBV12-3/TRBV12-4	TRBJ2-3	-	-	TGTGCCAGCAGTCCCTCAGGGGACACGCAGTATTTT	CASSPSGDTQYF
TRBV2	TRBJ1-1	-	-	TGTGCCAGCAGTGCCCAGGCGAACACTGAAGCTTTCTTT	CASSAQANTEAFF
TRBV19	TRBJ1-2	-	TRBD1	TGTGCCAGTAGCCCCATAGCGCCCACAGGGGGCTATGGCTACACCTTC	CASSPIAPTGGYGYTF
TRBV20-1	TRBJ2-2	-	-	TGCAGTGCTAGAGATGCGAGAAACACCGGGGAGCTGTTTTTT	CSARDARNTGELFF
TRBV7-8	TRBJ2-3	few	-	TGTGCCAGCAGCTTAGTCACGGGGGAGAGCACAGATACGCAGTATTTT	CASSLVTGESTDTQYF
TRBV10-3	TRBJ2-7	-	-	TGTGCCATCAGTGAGGTCCAGGACTACGAGCAGTACTTC	CAISEVQDYEQYF
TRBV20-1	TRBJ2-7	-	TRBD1	TGCAGTGCTCGACCTTGGGGGGACAGGGGCTACGAGCAGTACTTC	CSARPWGDRGYEQYF
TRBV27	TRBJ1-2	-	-	TGTGCCAGCAGAGGCCCTAACTATGGCTACACCTTC	CASRGPNYGYTF
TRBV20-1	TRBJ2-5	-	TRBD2	TGCAGTGCTAGCGTAGCGGGGGGGCCGTGGCAAGAGACCCAGTACTTC	CSASVAGGPWQETQYF
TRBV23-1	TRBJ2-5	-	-	TGCGCCAGCACCTCACATGACAGTCAAGAGACCCAGTACTTC	CASTSHDSQETQYF
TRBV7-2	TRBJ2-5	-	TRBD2	TGTGCCAGCAGCTTGCGGGGGACCCAAGAGACCCAGTACTTC	CASSLRGTQETQYF
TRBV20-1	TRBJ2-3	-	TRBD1	TGCAGTGCTCCCCGTAGACAGGGGCCGGACACAGATACGCAGTATTTT	CSAPRRQGPDTDTQYF
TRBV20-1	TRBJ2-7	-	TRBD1	TGCAGTGCTGGAAAGCGACAGGGGACCTACGAGCAGTACTTC	CSAGKRQGTYEQYF
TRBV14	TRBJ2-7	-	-	TGTGCCAGCAGCTCCCATTACGAGCAGTACTTC	CASSSHYEQYF
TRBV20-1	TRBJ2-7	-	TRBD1	TGCAGTGCCCTACGACAGGGATCCGACGAGCAGTACTTC	CSALRQGSDEQYF
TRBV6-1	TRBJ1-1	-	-	TGTGCCAGCAGAGAGGGGTTTGAGAACACTGAAGCTTTCTTT	CASREGFENTEAFF
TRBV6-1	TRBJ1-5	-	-	TGTGCCAGCAGGGTCGGGGATCAGCCCCAGCATTTT	CASRVGDQPQHF
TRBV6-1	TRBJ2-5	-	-	TGTGCCAGCAGTGAGACTGTAATCGGGACCCAGTACTTC	CASSETVIGTQYF
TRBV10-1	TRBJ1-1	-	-	TGCGCCAGCAGTGTTGTAAGGTTCGGAGTCGGTACTGAAGCTTTCTTT	CASSVVRFGVGTEAFF
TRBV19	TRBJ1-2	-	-	TGTGCCAGTTCTCAGGGGATCTCTTTTGGCTACACCTTC	CASSQGISFGYTF